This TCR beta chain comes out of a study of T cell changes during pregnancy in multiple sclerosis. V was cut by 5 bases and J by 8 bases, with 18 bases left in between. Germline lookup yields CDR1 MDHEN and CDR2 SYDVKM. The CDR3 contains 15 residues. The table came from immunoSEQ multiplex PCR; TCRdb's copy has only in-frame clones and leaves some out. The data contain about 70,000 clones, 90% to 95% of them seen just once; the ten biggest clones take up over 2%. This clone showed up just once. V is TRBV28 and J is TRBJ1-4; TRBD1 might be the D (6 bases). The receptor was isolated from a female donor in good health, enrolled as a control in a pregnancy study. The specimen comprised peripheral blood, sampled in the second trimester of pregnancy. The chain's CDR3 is CASSTLQGIWEKLFF. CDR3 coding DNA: TGTGCCAGCAGTACCCTACAGGGAATATGGGAAAAACTGTTTTTT.